The sequence of this T cell receptor beta chain was determined in a study of OX40 agonist ivuxolimab in advanced cancers. Study-wide results and caveats: CD8+ T cells averaged more expanded clones than CD4+. CD4+ and CD8+ blood T cells expanded clonally by week 6 at 0.1 to 3.0 mg/kg.

Per the germline V gene, CDR1 is MGHRA and CDR2 is YSYEKL. V was cut by 1 base and J by 7 bases, with 5 bases left in between. CDR3 length equals 12 residues. TCRdb's copy holds only in-frame clones and misses some; the assay was immunoSEQ multiplex PCR. The sample includes about 45,000 clones, around 92% of them seen just once. A note on this clone: Its antigen is currently unknown.

The V and J genes are TRBV4-1 and TRBJ2-1; D call uncertain. The sequence was collected from an adult with an advanced solid tumor such as melanoma, head and neck, liver or kidney cancer. The sample was CD4+ or CD8+ T cells sorted from blood, taken in a trial of the OX40 agonist ivuxolimab. The CDR3 DNA reads TGCGCCAGCAGCCAAGGAGTTAATGAGCAGTTCTTC. Translated, it gives CASSQGVNEQFF.